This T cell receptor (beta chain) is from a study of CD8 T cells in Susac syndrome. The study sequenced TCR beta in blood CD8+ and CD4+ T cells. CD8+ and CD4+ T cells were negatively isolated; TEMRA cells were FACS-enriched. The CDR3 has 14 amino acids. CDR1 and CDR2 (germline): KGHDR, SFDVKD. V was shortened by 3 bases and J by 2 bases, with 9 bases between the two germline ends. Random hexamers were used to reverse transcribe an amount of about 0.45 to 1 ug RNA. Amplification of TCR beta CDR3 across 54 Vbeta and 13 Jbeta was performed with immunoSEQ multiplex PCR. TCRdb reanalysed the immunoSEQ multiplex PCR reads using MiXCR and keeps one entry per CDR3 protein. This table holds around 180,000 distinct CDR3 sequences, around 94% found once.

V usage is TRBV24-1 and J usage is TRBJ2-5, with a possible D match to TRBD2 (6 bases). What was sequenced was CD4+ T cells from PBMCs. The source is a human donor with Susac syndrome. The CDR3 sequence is CATSDGGKQETQYF. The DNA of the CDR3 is TGTGCCACCAGTGATGGGGGGAAACAAGAGACCCAGTACTTC.